This T cell receptor beta chain was recorded in a study of cytomegalovirus exposure and HLA in healthy donors. PCR primers comprised 60 Vbeta and 13 Jbeta primers. Sequencing was performed with immunoSEQ multiplex PCR; in TCRdb, only in-frame clones are kept and a portion is missing. Here the sample spans about 130,000 clones, about 78% being singletons. As regards this clone: Its antigen is currently unknown.

The CDR3 length is 15 residues. V dropped 5 bases and J dropped 1 base, with 12 bases sitting between them. Germline CDR1 and CDR2: MDHEN and SYDVKM. Findings and caveats of the study: The likely origin of a cluster of highly shared sequence variants was a sequencing artifact.

This TCR was sampled from a female donor in good health and CMV-seronegative. Sequenced sample: PBMCs. This chain connects TRBV28 to TRBJ2-4; no definite D call. This CDR3 is CASSRSPPAKNIQYF. DNA of the CDR3: TGTGCCAGCAGTCGGAGTCCCCCTGCCAAAAACATTCAGTACTTC.